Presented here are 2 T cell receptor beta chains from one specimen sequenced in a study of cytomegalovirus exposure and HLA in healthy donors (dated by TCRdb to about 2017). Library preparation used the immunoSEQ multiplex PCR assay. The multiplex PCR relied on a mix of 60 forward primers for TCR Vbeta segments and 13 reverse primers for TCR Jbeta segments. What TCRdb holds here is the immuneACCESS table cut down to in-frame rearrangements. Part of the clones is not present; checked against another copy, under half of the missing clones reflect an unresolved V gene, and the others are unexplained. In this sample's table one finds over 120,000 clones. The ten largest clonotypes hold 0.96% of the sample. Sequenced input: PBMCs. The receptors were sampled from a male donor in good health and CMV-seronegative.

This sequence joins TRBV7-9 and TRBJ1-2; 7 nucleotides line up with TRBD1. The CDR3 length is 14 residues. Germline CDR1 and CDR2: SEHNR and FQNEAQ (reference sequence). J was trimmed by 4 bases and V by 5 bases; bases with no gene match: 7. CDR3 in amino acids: CASSPEDRPYGYTF. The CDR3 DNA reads TGTGCCAGCAGCCCAGAGGACAGGCCCTATGGCTACACCTTC.

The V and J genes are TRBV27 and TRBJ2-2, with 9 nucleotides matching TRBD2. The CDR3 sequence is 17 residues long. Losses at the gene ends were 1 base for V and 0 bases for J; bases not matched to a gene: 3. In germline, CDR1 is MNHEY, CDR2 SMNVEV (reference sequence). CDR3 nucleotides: TGTGCCAGCAGTTTATACGCTAGCGGGGCGAACACCGGGGAGCTGTTTTTT. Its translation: CASSLYASGANTGELFF.